The text below deals with one T cell receptor (beta chain). This clone has a single count. Its antigen specificity is not known. Base-call qualities are not available, and no considerably larger clone is one nucleotide away. V is cut by 3 bases and J by 2 bases, and the space between the germline ends is 14 bases. CDR1 and CDR2, per the germline V gene, are KGHSH and LQKENI. The CDR3 sequence holds 16 residues, the cysteine and phenylalanine included. This entry keeps only the CDR3 DNA: 48 bases, framed from base 1. These data originate in a study of blood T cell repertoires in COVID-19 (dated by TCRdb to the early 2020s). With regard to the full study: Samples from collaborators originated in the United States, Italy and Spain and spanned both the acute and convalescent phases of COVID-19. HLA class I and class II types, where available, came from metadata supplied by the sample provider rather than from assay-based typing. The samples were drawn from the first 160 participants of the ongoing ImmuneRACE study and from 1,254 subjects provided by 6 global collaborators. The sample metadata nearly always contained a de-identified subject ID, COVID-19 status, age in years and sex. The dataset comprised deeply sampled blood TCRbeta repertoires from subjects exposed to, actively infected with, or recovered from COVID-19. The repertoires were released in a freely available public database intended as a resource for research on the immune response to SARS-CoV-2. The material from the prospective study consisted of cDNA or gDNA derived from T cells, B-cell-depleted T cells, or PBMCs. What the authors observed across the whole study: How much clinical and demographic metadata was included differed by source and by participant, and the metadata was provided uncurated.

In Seattle, one collaborating source enrolled patients while the infection was active and tracked those patients longitudinally over the course of disease. Collaborating institutions collected whole blood in K2EDTA tubes following their own protocols. For TCRbeta analysis, collaborators shipped samples as frozen whole blood, isolated PBMCs, or DNA extracted from either of those sample types. The immunoSEQ Assay, a bias-controlled multiplex PCR, was used to amplify TCRbeta CDR3 regions from genomic DNA. The source study handled its data this way. The number of nucleated cells in each sample was estimated from the amplification of reference gene primers within the assay. To quantify the absolute abundance of each unique TCRbeta CDR3 rearrangement, sequence reads were collapsed and filtered. For each sample, productive Simpson clonality was calculated by taking the square root of Simpson's diversity index across productive rearrangements. Entries here come from immuneACCESS through TCRdb and include only in-frame sequences with V and J called. Some clones fail to appear in such tables; in the studies checked, an unresolved V gene covers under half of the shortfall, and the cause of the remainder is unknown. V and J calls and clone size follow that table, whereas D and trimming were derived from the DNA. Counted in this sample were fewer than 250,000 clones; about nine tenths of them appeared once. The top ten clonotypes cover 0.83% of the sample.

The receptor was isolated from a young man with COVID-19, enrolled during active disease. The chain joins TRBV18 to TRBJ1-3; the best D guess is TRBD1, with 5 bases matching. Sequenced sample: peripheral blood. For the CDR3, the sequence is CASSPVGTGTGNTIYF. The DNA reads as follows: TGTGCCAGCTCACCCGTCGGGACTGGGACTGGAAACACCATATATTTT.